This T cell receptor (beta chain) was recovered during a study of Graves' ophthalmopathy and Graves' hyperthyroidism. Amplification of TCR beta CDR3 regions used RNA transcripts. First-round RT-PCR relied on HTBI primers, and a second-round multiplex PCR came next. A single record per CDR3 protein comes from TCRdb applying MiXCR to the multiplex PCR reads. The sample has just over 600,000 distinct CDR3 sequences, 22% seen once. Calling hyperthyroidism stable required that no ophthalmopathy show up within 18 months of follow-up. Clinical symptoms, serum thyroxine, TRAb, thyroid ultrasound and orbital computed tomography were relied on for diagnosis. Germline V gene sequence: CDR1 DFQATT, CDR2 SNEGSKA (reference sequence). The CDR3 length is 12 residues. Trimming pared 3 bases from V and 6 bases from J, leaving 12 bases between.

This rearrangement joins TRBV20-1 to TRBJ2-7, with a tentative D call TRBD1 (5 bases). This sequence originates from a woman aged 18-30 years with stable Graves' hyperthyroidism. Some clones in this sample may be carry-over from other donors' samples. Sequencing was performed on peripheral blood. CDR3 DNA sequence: TGCAGTGCTAGTGGGGCATGGGGCGAGCAGTACTTC. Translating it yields CSASGAWGEQYF.